This T cell receptor (beta chain) was observed in a study of T-cell reconstitution after alpha-beta-depleted transplantation in children. Whole-study findings and limits: Counts and diversity of T cells one year after transplant came mostly from newly produced T cells.

During its preparation, the TCRbeta library received unique molecular identifiers. TCRdb ran MiXCR on the PCR reads and lists one entry per CDR3 protein. Here the sample spans 700,000 to 850,000 distinct CDR3 sequences, around 17% being singletons. This clonotype has a handful of counts. As yet, its antigen is unknown. V was shortened by 3 bases and J by 6 bases, with 8 bases between the two germline ends. CDR3 length equals 12 residues. The germline gives CDR1 SEHNR, CDR2 FQNEAQ (reference sequence). The sequence derives from a male patient aged 10 to 17 who had a stem cell transplant for acute lymphoblastic leukemia, so the T cells may come from the graft donor. Sequenced here: PBMCs, mostly from graft donor cells, sampled 360 days after TCRalphabeta/CD19-depleted stem cell transplant. This chain connects TRBV7-9 to TRBJ1-1; no clear D gene. The CDR3 bases are TGTGCCAGCAGCTTGAATTTTGCTGAAGCTTTCTTT. Its translation is CASSLNFAEAFF.